Listed below are T cell receptor beta chains from one sample, sequenced in a study of cytomegalovirus exposure and HLA in healthy donors. Clones were sequenced by immunoSEQ multiplex PCR, and TCRdb holds only the in-frame ones, with some missing. The sample includes approximately 120,000 clones, roughly 80% of them seen just once. Source material: PBMCs. The source is a man aged 45-60 years in good health and CMV-seronegative. Each CDR3 is given with its conserved first and last residue. The order of the fields is J gene, clone size, V gene, D gene, CDR3 DNA, CDR3 protein. The D gene is left open where the match is weak. Some rows mark clone size as missing; the rest say once, few, many or name a class of expanded clone.

j_call: TRBJ2-7
clone_size: .
v_call: TRBV28
d_call: .
cdr3_nt: TGTGCCAGCAGCTCGATCCAAGCGGACGGAGCCTACGAGCAGTACTTC
cdr3_aa: CASSSIQADGAYEQYF

j_call: TRBJ1-3
clone_size: once
v_call: TRBV7-8
d_call: .
cdr3_nt: TGTGCCAGCAGCTTATGGGTGGCGGGCTCTGGAAACACCATATATTTT
cdr3_aa: CASSLWVAGSGNTIYF

j_call: TRBJ1-5
clone_size: .
v_call: TRBV6-5
d_call: .
cdr3_nt: TGTGCCAGCAGACTCTCTTGGGGGGGCAATCAGCCCCAGCATTTT
cdr3_aa: CASRLSWGGNQPQHF

j_call: TRBJ1-5
clone_size: .
v_call: TRBV28
d_call: .
cdr3_nt: TGTGCCAGCAGTTTAGTAAGCAATCAGCCCCAGCATTTT
cdr3_aa: CASSLVSNQPQHF

j_call: TRBJ2-1
clone_size: .
v_call: TRBV5-4
d_call: TRBD1
cdr3_nt: TGTGCCAGCAGCCCTGGACAGGGTCCGTACAATGAGCAGTTCTTC
cdr3_aa: CASSPGQGPYNEQFF

j_call: TRBJ2-2
clone_size: .
v_call: TRBV28
d_call: .
cdr3_nt: TGTGCCAGCAGTGGTTTGGGGCCTCGGACCGGGGAGCTGTTTTTT
cdr3_aa: CASSGLGPRTGELFF

j_call: TRBJ2-7
clone_size: .
v_call: TRBV6-1
d_call: .
cdr3_nt: TGTGCCAGCAGTGTGGATAGGGGTAGGTACGAGCAGTACTTC
cdr3_aa: CASSVDRGRYEQYF

j_call: TRBJ2-7
clone_size: .
v_call: TRBV19
d_call: TRBD1
cdr3_nt: TGTGCCAGTAGTCTCGGGCCGGGACAGGGGGCCTACGAGCAGTACTTC
cdr3_aa: CASSLGPGQGAYEQYF

j_call: TRBJ2-3
clone_size: .
v_call: TRBV6-5
d_call: TRBD2
cdr3_nt: TGTGCCAGCAGTACTGGACTAGCGGGAGGTACGCAGTATTTT
cdr3_aa: CASSTGLAGGTQYF

j_call: TRBJ2-5
clone_size: .
v_call: TRBV5-1
d_call: .
cdr3_nt: TGCGCCAGCAGCTTGCCGGGTGTTTCCCAAGAGACCCAGTACTTC
cdr3_aa: CASSLPGVSQETQYF

j_call: TRBJ2-7
clone_size: .
v_call: TRBV19
d_call: .
cdr3_nt: TGTGCCAGTAGTAAAGCGTTAGAGGGCGAGCAGTACTTC
cdr3_aa: CASSKALEGEQYF

j_call: TRBJ2-1
clone_size: .
v_call: TRBV4-1
d_call: TRBD2
cdr3_nt: TGCGCCAGCAGCCAAGATGTCAGCGGGAGGGCGAGTGAGCAGTTCTTC
cdr3_aa: CASSQDVSGRASEQFF

j_call: TRBJ1-2
clone_size: .
v_call: TRBV11-1
d_call: .
cdr3_nt: TGTGCCAGCAGCTTAGATCAGGGCTGGAACTATGGCTACACCTTC
cdr3_aa: CASSLDQGWNYGYTF

j_call: TRBJ2-7
clone_size: .
v_call: TRBV6-1
d_call: TRBD1
cdr3_nt: TGTGCCAGCAGTGACTATTTAAGGCCGAGACAGGGCTACGAGCAGTACTTC
cdr3_aa: CASSDYLRPRQGYEQYF

j_call: TRBJ1-2
clone_size: .
v_call: TRBV2
d_call: TRBD1
cdr3_nt: TGTGCCAGCAGTATGACAGGGGGCGCGTCTTCTGTCTCCACCTTC
cdr3_aa: CASSMTGGASSVSTF

j_call: TRBJ2-7
clone_size: .
v_call: TRBV6-5
d_call: .
cdr3_nt: TGTGCCAGCAGTCCGACAGTATTCTACGAGCAGTACTTC
cdr3_aa: CASSPTVFYEQYF

j_call: TRBJ2-3
clone_size: once
v_call: TRBV2
d_call: TRBD1
cdr3_nt: TGTGCCAGCAGTACCGGACAGGGAACAGATACGCAGTATTTT
cdr3_aa: CASSTGQGTDTQYF

j_call: TRBJ1-1
clone_size: .
v_call: TRBV5-1
d_call: TRBD1
cdr3_nt: TGCGCCAGCAGCTTGGGGACCAGGGGGGTGAACACTGAAGCTTTCTTT
cdr3_aa: CASSLGTRGVNTEAFF